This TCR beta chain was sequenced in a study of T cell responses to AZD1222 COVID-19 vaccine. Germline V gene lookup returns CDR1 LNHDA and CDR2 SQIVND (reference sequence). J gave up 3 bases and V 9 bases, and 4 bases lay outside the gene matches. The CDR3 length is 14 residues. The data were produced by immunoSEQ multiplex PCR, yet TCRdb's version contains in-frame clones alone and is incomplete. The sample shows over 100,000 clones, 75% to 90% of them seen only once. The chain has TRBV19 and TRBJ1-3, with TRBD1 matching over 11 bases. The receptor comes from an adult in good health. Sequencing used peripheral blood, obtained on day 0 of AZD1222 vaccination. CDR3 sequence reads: CASRTGGIGNTIYF. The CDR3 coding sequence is TGTGCCAGCAGGACAGGGGGCATTGGAAACACCATATATTTT.